This T cell receptor (beta chain) was recovered during a study of cytomegalovirus exposure and HLA in healthy donors. Study-wide points: According to a subsequent analysis, TCR clusters identified in the first cohort showed a tendency to co-occur across the roughly 120 validation repertoires. A classifier reportedly called cytomegalovirus status with high sensitivity and specificity. Researchers reported that a few CMV-associated chains were confirmed in vitro as CMV antigen-specific.

Donors came from a validation cohort of some 130 subjects, distinct from the first 666-subject cohort. Note on this clone: The target antigen is unknown.

Assay used: immunoSEQ multiplex PCR; TCRdb lists only in-frame clones, some missing. The top ten clones hold around 9% of a sample with 130,000 to 150,000 clones, 89% of them seen once. Trimming pared 8 bases from V and 3 bases from J, leaving 10 bases between. The CDR3 runs 12 residues. The germline CDR1 and CDR2 sequences are MNHNY and SVGAGI (reference sequence). The chain has TRBV6-6 and TRBJ1-1, with D possibly matching TRBD1 (6 bases). Input material: PBMCs. This sequence was found in a woman aged 18-29 years in good health and CMV-seropositive. CDR3 protein: CASEEGDTEAFF. The CDR3 DNA reads TGTGCCAGCGAAGAGGGGGACACTGAAGCTTTCTTT.